This T cell receptor beta chain was documented in a study of Ad26.COV2.S vaccination and SARS-CoV-2 variants. Treatment in this sample: around 19 received Ad26.COV2.S at low or high dose, single or two shots; about 5 received placebo; per-sample allocation not given. Day 63 following the first vaccine or placebo injection was when the samples were taken. An 18-55-year-old adult in Boston served as donor. The germline V and J ends were trimmed by 5 bases and 0 bases, with 14 bases remaining between them. Per the germline V gene, CDR1 is MNHNY and CDR2 is SVGAGI (reference sequence). This CDR3 comprises 17 residues. The assay was immunoSEQ multiplex PCR, and TCRdb's table has in-frame clones only and misses some. Counted here are 380,000 or so clones, roughly four fifths occurring once; the ten biggest clones make up nearly 7.5%. This clone was seen a handful of times.

This receptor was taken from a person aged 18 to 59 who received the Ad26.COV2.S COVID-19 vaccine or a placebo. This chain connects TRBV6-6 to TRBJ1-6, with unresolved D. Material: peripheral blood, obtained in a trial of Ad26.COV2.S vaccine versus placebo. CDR3 amino acids: CASSPRLPRSYNSPLHF. The CDR3 DNA is TGTGCCAGCAGTCCAAGACTCCCACGCTCCTATAATTCACCCCTCCACTTT.